These T cell receptor beta chains were read from a single sample in a study of shared clonotypes between healthy human individuals. The table came from immunoSEQ multiplex PCR; TCRdb's copy has only in-frame clones and leaves some out. In the table there are 2 million to 2.5 million clones, roughly 92% of which are singletons. Sequenced sample: naive CD4+ T cells from PBMCs. The receptors come from a man between 18 and 35 years old in good health. Some clones in this sample may be carry-over from other donors' samples. The CDR3 runs from the conserved cysteine through the conserved F or W. D genes are given only for firm matches. For some rows the clone size is stated as once, few or many, or as a class when expanded; others skip it.

J gene | clone size | CDR3 length | D gene | V gene | CDR3 DNA | CDR3 protein
TRBJ2-1 | NA | 14 | TRBD2 | TRBV19 | TGTGCCAGTAGGAGCGGGAGGACCTACAATGAGCAGTTCTTC | CASRSGRTYNEQFF
TRBJ2-2 | once | 16 | TRBD2 | TRBV7-9 | TGTGCCAGCAGCTTAGGGACTAGCGGGAGCACCGGGGAGCTGTTTTTT | CASSLGTSGSTGELFF
TRBJ2-2 | once | 14 | NA | TRBV28 | TGTGCCAGCAGTTTACAGGCTTGGGCCGGGGAGCTGTTTTTT | CASSLQAWAGELFF
TRBJ2-1 | once | 13 | NA | TRBV5-1 | TGCGCCAGCAGAAGTTGGGCCTACAATGAGCAGTTCTTC | CASRSWAYNEQFF
TRBJ1-2 | NA | 15 | TRBD1 | TRBV5-1 | TGCGCCAGCAGCGGGGGGACAGGCGGCCTCGGGAGCTACACCTTC | CASSGGTGGLGSYTF
TRBJ2-5 | NA | 16 | TRBD2 | TRBV25-1 | TGTGCCAGCAGTGAACGACTAGCGGGGACGCAAGAGACCCAGTACTTC | CASSERLAGTQETQYF
TRBJ2-2 | NA | 14 | NA | TRBV28 | TGTGCCAGCAGTTTGGCTAGTAAGACCGGGGAGCTGTTTTTT | CASSLASKTGELFF
TRBJ2-2 | NA | 17 | NA | TRBV28 | TGTGCCAGCAGTCTCGATAAGGGACGTCGGGGGACCGGGGAGCTGTTTTTT | CASSLDKGRRGTGELFF
TRBJ2-7 | NA | 12 | NA | TRBV7-2 | TGTGCCAGCACGTCAGGGCTCGACGAGCAGTACTTC | CASTSGLDEQYF
TRBJ1-5 | NA | 12 | NA | TRBV29-1 | TGCAGCGTTGCAGGCCCCAATCAGCCCCAGCATTTT | CSVAGPNQPQHF
TRBJ2-3 | once | 16 | TRBD2 | TRBV10-1 | TGCGCCAGCAGTGGGCAGTCTAGCGGTCCCACAGATACGCAGTATTTT | CASSGQSSGPTDTQYF
TRBJ1-1 | few | 14 | NA | TRBV27 | TGTGCCAGCAGTTTAACGGCTGTGAACACTGAAGCTTTCTTT | CASSLTAVNTEAFF
TRBJ1-1 | few | 13 | NA | TRBV30 | TGTGCCTGGAGTCCGAGAACCGGGACTGAAGCTTTCTTT | CAWSPRTGTEAFF
TRBJ1-3 | once | 16 | NA | TRBV7-6 | TGTGCCAGCAGCCATAGGGGCCGCAGCTCTGGAAACACCATATATTTT | CASSHRGRSSGNTIYF
TRBJ2-6 | NA | 16 | NA | TRBV5-1 | TGCGCCAGCAGCTCCCGGGCCACCTCTGGGGCCAACGTCCTGACTTTC | CASSSRATSGANVLTF
TRBJ2-7 | once | 13 | NA | TRBV29-1 | TGCAGCGCCCTAGACAGAACCCTCTACGAGCAGTACTTC | CSALDRTLYEQYF
TRBJ1-1 | NA | 16 | TRBD1 | TRBV5-6 | TGTGCCAGCAGCTACAAGACAGGGGCACGGGACACTGAAGCTTTCTTT | CASSYKTGARDTEAFF
TRBJ2-2 | NA | 17 | NA | TRBV27 | TGTGCCAGCCACTCCGTCCGGGGGCTGGCGAACACCGGGGAGCTGTTTTTT | CASHSVRGLANTGELFF
TRBJ1-1 | NA | 17 | NA | TRBV29-1 | TGCAGCTTGTTAGTTCCTCGGGGGACGTTTGGGCATACTGAAGCTTTCTTT | CSLLVPRGTFGHTEAFF
TRBJ2-7 | once | 13 | NA | TRBV28 | TGTGCCAGCGCCCGAGGGCAGCCCTACGAGCAGTACTTC | CASARGQPYEQYF
TRBJ2-1 | NA | 15 | NA | TRBV18 | TGTGCCAGCTCACCGGCTGGGACGGGGGACAATGAGCAGTTCTTC | CASSPAGTGDNEQFF
TRBJ2-7 | NA | 12 | TRBD2 | TRBV28 | TGTGCCAGCCTCCGAAGCGGGGGCGTCTTGTCCTTC | CASLRSGGVLSF
TRBJ1-2 | NA | 13 | NA | TRBV28 | TGTGCCAGCAGTTTGGAGGTGCTTGTAGGCTACACCTTC | CASSLEVLVGYTF
TRBJ2-3 | NA | 14 | NA | TRBV5-4 | TGTGCCAGCAGCTCCGCGTGGTATACAGATACGCAGTATTTT | CASSSAWYTDTQYF